Below are 19 T cell receptor beta chains sequenced from a single sample in a study of blood T cells in healthy people across ages. A second PCR of 7 to 11 cycles used a sample-barcoded 5' primer and a J-beta primer mix. TCRdb fed the 5' RACE reads into MiXCR, producing one record per CDR3 protein. Among roughly 800,000 distinct CDR3 sequences, roughly 60% were seen once, and the ten largest hold about 20%. The sample taken for sequencing was blood. All receptors come from a man between 25 and 39 years old in good health.

This clonotype was recorded only once. This chain connects TRBV20-1 to TRBJ1-5; possible D gene TRBD1, 6 bases. V dropped 6 bases and J dropped 0 bases, with 12 bases sitting between them. The CDR3 is 14 residues long. Germline CDR1 and CDR2: DFQATT and SNEGSKA (reference sequence). This CDR3 is CSAVQGSSNQPQHF. In DNA form, the CDR3 reads TGCAGTGCGGTACAGGGATCTAGCAATCAGCCCCAGCATTTT.

This sequence joins TRBV28 and TRBJ1-1; TRBD1 might be the D (6 bases). CDR3 size: 14 residues. CDR1 is MDHEN, CDR2 SYDVKM, per germline. V lost 6 bases and J 1 base, leaving 12 bases between the germline ends. CDR3 bases: TGTGCCAGCAGACAACAGGGTGCGAACACTGAAGCTTTCTTT. Its translation: CASRQQGANTEAFF.

This sequence joins TRBV7-2 and TRBJ1-3; D gene unclear. V dropped 4 bases and J dropped 2 bases, with 12 bases sitting between them. The germline CDR1 and CDR2 sequences are SGHTA and FQGNSA. The length of the CDR3 is 15 residues. This chain's CDR3 is CASSSASGPGNTIYF. DNA of the CDR3: TGTGCCAGCAGCTCAGCATCAGGACCTGGAAACACCATATATTTT.

The V gene is TRBV7-2, the J gene TRBJ2-7; a possible D gene is TRBD1 (5 bases). With the DNA end fitting TRBJ2-5 better, the J assignment may be wrong. The CDR3 loop spans 14 amino acids. CDR1 and CDR2 (germline): SGHTA, FQGNSA. CDR3 nucleotide sequence: TGTGCCAGCAGCCCGCGACAGCGCGTGGGGACCCAGTACTTC. Translation: CASSPRQRVGTQYF.

This clonotype was seen a single time. This chain's CDR3 is CASSQDRQVTLTDTQYF. The CDR3 nucleotides read TGCGCCAGCAGCCAAGATCGGCAGGTGACCCTCACAGATACGCAGTATTTT. J is TRBJ2-3 and V is TRBV4-3; D not certain. Deletions cut 0 bases from V and 2 bases from J, with 15 bases between. This CDR3 is 17 amino acids long. The germline gives CDR1 LGHNA, CDR2 YSLEER.

The J gene is TRBJ2-1, the V gene TRBV4-2; maybe TRBD1 (5 bases). Germline V gene sequence: CDR1 LGHNA, CDR2 YNFKEQ. The CDR3 is 14 amino acids. The V end was cut by 4 bases, the J end by 4 bases, with 11 bases between. CDR3 nucleotides: TGTGCCAGCAGCCGACAGCGCGGATACAATGAGCAGTTCTTC. Amino acid sequence: CASSRQRGYNEQFF.

The J gene is TRBJ2-3, the V gene TRBV7-2; 9 nucleotides match TRBD2. CDR1 and CDR2 (germline): SGHTA, FQGNSA. The trim removed 7 bases at V and 4 bases at J, leaving 12 bases unmatched. The CDR3 length is 16 residues. CDR3 protein: CASTINGGGVSDTQYF. The CDR3 DNA reads TGTGCCAGCACCATAAACGGCGGGGGGGTGTCAGATACGCAGTATTTT.

The genes are TRBV2 and TRBJ1-2, with D uncertain. With 3 bases removed from V and 8 bases from J, the gap between germline ends came to 13 bases. The CDR3 is 13 residues long. Germline assignment: CDR1 SNHLY and CDR2 FYNNEI. DNA for the CDR3: TGTGCCAGCAGTGAGTCTGGCAAGGAGGGCTACACCTTC. This codes for CASSESGKEGYTF.

Note on this clonotype: No DNA is shown, since the ends of the CDR3 on it are uncertain; the CDR3 is the one TCRdb lists. This chain uses TRBV20-1 with TRBJ2-7; the D call of TRBD1 is as the table states it, not checked on the DNA. CDR1 is DFQATT, CDR2 SNEGSKA, per germline (reference sequence). Ends included, the CDR3 has 16 residues. This chain's CDR3 is CSAAQWTGGYGCEQYF.

V usage is TRBV10-3 and J usage is TRBJ2-5; TRBD1 aligns across 7 bases. V was pared by 4 bases and J by 5 bases, with 4 bases of the junction left unmatched. CDR3 length: 13 residues. Germline loops: CDR1 ENHRY, CDR2 SYGVKD. Here the CDR3 reads CAISGQGVETQYF. The CDR3 DNA reads as TGTGCCATCAGTGGTCAGGGGGTGGAGACCCAGTACTTC.

The chain recombines TRBV5-1 with TRBJ2-6; the D gene is possibly TRBD1 (5 bases). CDR1 and CDR2 (germline): SGHRS, YFSETQ. Trimming cost V 2 bases and J 2 bases, with 14 bases left between them. The CDR3 is 17 amino acids. The CDR3 region is CASSLNQGAAGANVLTF. CDR3 nucleotides: TGCGCCAGCAGCTTAAACCAAGGGGCTGCTGGGGCCAACGTCCTGACTTTC.

The chain has TRBV12-3 or TRBV12-4 and TRBJ1-2, with D possibly being TRBD1 (5 bases). Trimming took off 5 bases at V and 9 bases at J, with 19 bases between the two ends. The CDR3 has 14 amino acids. This CDR3 is CASSDPGTSSSYTF. In DNA form, the CDR3 reads TGTGCCAGCAGTGATCCCGGGACTTCCAGCAGCTACACCTTC.

The rearrangement links TRBV2 to TRBJ1-6; D remains ambiguous. The CDR3 consists of 13 residues. The germline CDR1 and CDR2 sequences are SNHLY and FYNNEI. V shed 2 bases and J shed 7 bases, with 6 bases lying between them. CDR3 DNA: TGTGCCAGCAGTGAATATCCAAATTCACCCCTCCACTTT. It is translated as CASSEYPNSPLHF. Full variable domain (missing parts from reference TRBV2 and TRBJ1-6): EPEVTQTPSHQVTQMGQEVILRCVPISNHLYFYWYRQILGQKVEFLVSFYNNEISEKSEIFDDQFSVERPDGSNFTLKIRSTKLEDSAMYFCASSEYPNSPLHFGNGTRLTVT.

This clonotype was found a few times. The chain couples TRBV29-1 to TRBJ1-2; D might be TRBD1 (5 bases). This CDR3 has 14 residues. The germline gives CDR1 SQVTM, CDR2 ANQGSEA. Deletions cut 7 bases from V and 3 bases from J, with 18 bases between. As DNA, the CDR3 is TGCAGCGCCGGTGGTGGGGCTGGTGACTATGGCTACACCTTC. This translates into CSAGGGAGDYGYTF.

This clonotype was seen more than once but under ten times. The chain is built from TRBV7-2 and TRBJ2-2; no clear D. Trimming removed 1 base at V and 14 bases at J, with 11 bases between. CDR3 length: 12 residues. CDR1 is SGHTA, CDR2 FQGNSA, per germline. CDR3 in DNA: TGTGCCAGCAGCTTAGATTTTGTGGGACTGTTTTTT. Amino acid sequence: CASSLDFVGLFF.

This chain connects TRBV28 to TRBJ2-4, with TRBD2 matching 8 bases. The closer fit of TRBJ2-7 to the DNA end suggests the J call may be wrong. The germline V gene encodes CDR1 MDHEN and CDR2 SYDVKM. This CDR3 comprises 13 residues. The CDR3 DNA follows: TGTGCCAGCATGCGGGGGGCTACGTACGAGCAGTACTTC. Protein sequence: CASMRGATYEQYF.

The V call is TRBV4-2, the J call TRBJ2-7, with D perhaps TRBD2 (6 bases). From germline, CDR1 is LGHNA and CDR2 YNFKEQ. The CDR3 extends over 13 amino acids. Trimming pared 1 base from V and 7 bases from J, leaving 11 bases between. CDR3 in DNA: TGTGCCAGCAGCCAAGCGGCTAGCGATGAGCAGTACTTC. Translating gives CASSQAASDEQYF.

The table lists this clonotype with a count of one. One junction end disagrees with the germline gene, perhaps due to a read error. The rearrangement uses TRBV2 and TRBJ2-5; D possibly corresponds to TRBD1 (6 bases). The J call may be mistaken, given a closer DNA end match to TRBJ2-7. CDR1 SNHLY and CDR2 FYNNEI come from the germline V gene. The CDR3 runs 15 residues. The CDR3 nucleotides are TGTGCTAGCAGTGGGACATCCGTAGGATACTACGAGCAGTACTTC. Amino acids: CASSGTSVGYYEQYF.

The chain carries TRBV29-1 and TRBJ2-2, with a weak D call TRBD1 (5 bases). CDR3 length equals 13 residues. Trimming took off 3 bases at V and 6 bases at J, with 11 bases between the two ends. The germline gives CDR1 SQVTM, CDR2 ANQGSEA. The CDR3 loop is CSVEAGWAGELFF. Written as DNA, the CDR3 is TGCAGCGTTGAGGCAGGGTGGGCCGGGGAGCTGTTTTTT.